Listed here is a single T cell receptor (beta chain). The data were taken from a study of identifying expanded T cells in peripheral blood. The CDR3 has 14 amino acids. From germline, CDR1 is MNHNS and CDR2 SASEGT. Trimming cost V 6 bases and J 4 bases, with 14 bases left between them. This table comes from immunoSEQ multiplex PCR, and its TCRdb copy is limited to in-frame clones, with some not included. The repertoire includes about 90,000 clones, approximately 81% of them detected once, and 4% to 5.5% sits in the top ten. The rearrangement uses TRBV6-1 and TRBJ2-3; D is unresolved. The TCR originated in a person between 18 and 75 years old in good health. Material: blood. The CDR3 nucleotides read TGTGCCAGCAGGGGATTCGGAGACGCAGATACGCAGTATTTT. This sequence encodes CASRGFGDADTQYF.